These 17 T cell receptor beta chains were all obtained from the same sample, sequenced in a study of Ad26.COV2.S vaccination and SARS-CoV-2 variants. Treatment given: around 19 received Ad26.COV2.S at low or high dose, single or two shots; about five received placebo; per-sample allocation not given. Day 63 after the first injection of vaccine or placebo was the sampling time. Measured with immunoSEQ multiplex PCR; TCRdb has only the in-frame clones, and not every one. The repertoire includes about 370,000 clones, 70% to 90% of them detected once, and around 2% sits in the top ten. Specimen: peripheral blood, collected in a trial of Ad26.COV2.S vaccine versus placebo. The receptors come from a person aged 18-65 years who received the Ad26.COV2.S COVID-19 vaccine or a placebo.

The chain carries TRBV5-1 and TRBJ2-1; D ambiguous. CDR1 SGHRS and CDR2 YFSETQ come from the germline V gene. The CDR3 covers 15 residues. Trimming shortened V by 6 bases and J by 9 bases, and 22 bases separated the two germline ends. The CDR3, as DNA: TGCGCCAGCACCCCCTCTACCCCCAACACAATTGAGCAGTTCTTC. Translating it yields CASTPSTPNTIEQFF.

The rearrangement uses TRBV28 and TRBJ1-3; TRBD1 matches 10 bases. Germline lookup yields CDR1 MDHEN and CDR2 SYDVKM. Trimming cost V 6 bases and J 3 bases; bases outside gene matches: 5. This CDR3 is built from 15 residues. This CDR3 reads CASSRQGADGNTIYF. In DNA form, the CDR3 reads TGTGCCAGCAGCAGACAGGGGGCGGATGGAAACACCATATATTTT.

The chain employs TRBV19 and TRBJ1-2; unclear D gene. The CDR3 loop spans 14 amino acids. Germline values: CDR1 LNHDA, CDR2 SQIVND (reference sequence). V shed 4 bases and J shed 6 bases, with 15 bases lying between them. The CDR3 region is CASSTIWTDDGYTF. The CDR3 nucleotides read TGTGCCAGTAGTACTATCTGGACGGACGATGGCTACACCTTC. Full variable domain (outside the CDR3, taken from reference TRBV19 and TRBJ1-2): DGGITQSPKYLFRKEGQNVTLSCEQNLNHDAMYWYRQDPGQGLRLIYYSQIVNDFQKGDIAEGYSVSREKKESFPLTVTSAQKNPTAFYLCASSTIWTDDGYTFGSGTRLTVV.

V is TRBV30 and J is TRBJ1-2; 7 bases match TRBD1. CDR1 and CDR2 from the germline V gene are GTSNPN and SVGIG (reference sequence). V was pared by 2 bases and J by 2 bases, with 5 bases of the junction left unmatched. There are 14 residues in the CDR3. The CDR3 coding sequence is TGTGCCTGGAGTCCTGACAGGGCCAACTATGGCTACACCTTC. Amino acids: CAWSPDRANYGYTF.

The chain joins TRBV5-1 to TRBJ2-1, with TRBD2 matching 7 bases. The V gene's germline CDR1 is SGHRS and CDR2 YFSETQ. The CDR3 has 13 amino acids. V trimming: 3 bases; J trimming: 5 bases; junction bases outside the gene matches: 2. CDR3 DNA sequence: TGCGCCAGCAGCTCGACTAGCCACAATGAGCAGTTCTTC. Translating gives CASSSTSHNEQFF.

This clone was observed a few times. The chain recombines TRBV28 with TRBJ1-2; weak D call: TRBD1 (5 bases). This CDR3 contains 15 residues. With 5 bases removed from V and 2 bases from J, the gap between germline ends came to 15 bases. CDR1 is MDHEN and CDR2 is SYDVKM in the germline V gene. CDR3: CASSGDAGYNYGYTF. The CDR3 bases are TGTGCCAGCAGTGGGGACGCCGGATACAACTATGGCTACACCTTC.

The chain employs TRBV5-4 and TRBJ1-2; 7 bases are a match to TRBD1. V lost 4 bases to trimming and J lost 4 bases; unmatched junction nucleotides: 7. Germline V gene sequence: CDR1 SGHNT, CDR2 YYREEE (reference sequence). The CDR3 sequence is 14 residues long. The DNA of the CDR3 is TGTGCCAGCAGCAGACAGGGAATGGGCTATGGCTACACCTTC. This encodes CASSRQGMGYGYTF.

The CDR3 DNA reads TGTGCCAGCAGCCAAGGCCGAGGGAATGAGCAGTTCTTC. The encoded protein is CASSQGRGNEQFF. The chain recombines TRBV4-2 with TRBJ2-1; TRBD2 is a possible D gene (5 bases). Germline V gene lookup returns CDR1 LGHNA and CDR2 YNFKEQ. The CDR3 sequence is 13 residues long. The V gene lost 1 base and the J gene lost 7 bases, with 8 bases spanning the gap.

The rearrangement uses TRBV30 and TRBJ1-1, with a tentative D call TRBD1 (6 bases). Germline V gives CDR1 GTSNPN, CDR2 SVGIG (reference sequence). Trimming shortened V by 4 bases and J by 0 bases, and 12 bases separated the two germline ends. This CDR3 region has 14 residues. The CDR3, as DNA: TGTGCCTGGACCCCGGGACACATGAACACTGAAGCTTTCTTT. This translates into CAWTPGHMNTEAFF.

The gene calls are TRBV3-1 (or the pseudogene TRBV3-2) and TRBJ1-3, with TRBD1 matching 8 bases. The J segment lost 4 bases and the V segment lost 1 base, leaving 9 bases of the junction unmatched. The CDR3 totals 17 residues. Germline V gene data show CDR1 as LGHDT and CDR2 as YNNKEL (reference sequence). CDR3 DNA: TGTGCCAGCAGCCAAGTATCCTTTGGGACAGGCGGAAACACCATATATTTT. Its protein is CASSQVSFGTGGNTIYF.

The chain couples TRBV30 to TRBJ1-6; no reliable D call. The CDR3 has 14 residues. V was cut by 0 bases and J by 11 bases, with 14 bases left in between. Germline CDR1 GTSNPN, CDR2 SVGIG (reference sequence). The CDR3 coding sequence is TGTGCCTGGAGTGTAGGTCGGGTAGCTGCACCCCTCCACTTT. Translating it yields CAWSVGRVAAPLHF.

The V gene is TRBV6-1, the J gene TRBJ2-7; 11 nucleotides align to TRBD1. From germline, CDR1 is MNHNS and CDR2 SASEGT. CDR3 length equals 15 residues. The J segment lost 5 bases and the V segment lost 3 bases, leaving 6 bases of the junction unmatched. The CDR3 DNA sequence: TGTGCCAGCAGTGATTACCGGGACAGGGGGAACGAGCAGTACTTC. Residues: CASSDYRDRGNEQYF.

The chain combines TRBV10-1 with TRBJ2-1; 8 bases align to TRBD2. With 11 bases clipped from V and 5 bases from J, the junction kept 8 bases outside the gene matches. This CDR3 region has 13 residues. In germline, CDR1 is WNHNN, CDR2 SYGVQD (reference sequence). The DNA for the CDR3 is TGCGCCCCCTCCCGGGAGGGCCACAATGAGCAGTTCTTC. This encodes CAPSREGHNEQFF.

About this clone itself: Other nucleotide sequences from this sample produce the same CDR3. The V call is TRBV2, the J call TRBJ2-7; no firm D call. V lost 4 bases to trimming and J lost 4 bases, with 5 bases between them. CDR1 SNHLY and CDR2 FYNNEI come from the germline V gene. The CDR3 is 11 amino acids. The DNA of the CDR3 is TGTGCCAGCAGTGCCCGATACGAGCAGTACTTC. This translates into CASSARYEQYF.

Remarks on this clone: A much larger clone is a single base away; this may be a read error. J is TRBJ1-4 and V is TRBV3-1 (or the pseudogene TRBV3-2); D not certain. The CDR3 sequence is 12 residues long. Germline CDR1 and CDR2: LGHDT and YNNKEL (reference sequence). The ends were cut back, 1 base at V and 8 bases at J, with 5 bases in the middle. The CDR3 bases are TGTGCCAGCAGCCAAGTCGGCGAAAAACTGTTTTTT. Residues: CASSQVGEKLFF.

The rearrangement links TRBV10-3 to TRBJ2-3; 14 positions agree with TRBD2. V shed 6 bases and J 4 bases; nucleotides not matched to a gene: 3. The CDR3 consists of 15 residues. Germline V gives CDR1 ENHRY, CDR2 SYGVKD. The CDR3 nucleotides are TGTGCCATCAGGGGACTAGCGGGAGATTCAGATACGCAGTATTTT. Translating it yields CAIRGLAGDSDTQYF.

In its sample, this clone was seen once. The chain uses TRBV14 and TRBJ1-4, with D tentatively TRBD1 (6 bases). The V gene's germline CDR1 is SGHDN and CDR2 FVKESK. The CDR3 extends over 15 amino acids. The V and J ends lost 2 bases and 2 bases respectively, with 9 bases between them. In DNA form, the CDR3 reads TGTGCCAGCAGCCAAACAGGGCTTACTAATGAAAAACTGTTTTTT. Its protein product is CASSQTGLTNEKLFF.